This TCR beta chain was obtained from a study of blood T cell repertoires in COVID-19. Overall study context: Some COVID-19 samples were acute and others convalescent; all came from the United States, Italy and Spain. PBMCs, B-cell-depleted T cells, or T cells were the source of the cDNA or gDNA that made up the material.

The repertoire was sequenced with immunoSEQ multiplex PCR; TCRdb's copy has only in-frame clones and lacks some. The table records about 140,000 clones, 88% of them present only once. The CDR3 sequence is 16 residues long. With 2 bases removed from V and 0 bases from J, the gap between germline ends came to 13 bases. Germline V gene data show CDR1 as SGHAT and CDR2 as FQNNGV. The TCR originated in a human donor with COVID-19, enrolled during active disease. The donor label of this sample is uncertain. The sequencing sample was made of peripheral blood. The chain employs TRBV11-2 and TRBJ1-2; D might be TRBD1 (6 bases). The CDR3 DNA reads as TGTGCCAGCAGCTTACGGGGGGGCGGGACTAACTATGGCTACACCTTC. Its translation is CASSLRGGGTNYGYTF. Supplemented by reference TRBV11-2 and TRBJ1-2, the full variable domain reads EAGVAQSPRYKIIEKRQSVAFWCNPISGHATLYWYQQILGQGPKLLIQFQNNGVVDDSQLPKDRFSAERLKGVDSTLKIQPAKLEDSAVYLCASSLRGGGTNYGYTFGSGTRLTVV.